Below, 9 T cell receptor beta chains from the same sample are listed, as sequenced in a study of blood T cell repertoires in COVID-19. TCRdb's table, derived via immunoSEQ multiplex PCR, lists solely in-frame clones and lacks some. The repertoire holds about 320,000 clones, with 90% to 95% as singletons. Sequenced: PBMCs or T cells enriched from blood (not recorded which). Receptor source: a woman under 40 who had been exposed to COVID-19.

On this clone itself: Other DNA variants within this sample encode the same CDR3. The CDR3, as DNA: TGTGCCAGCAGCCTAGGACAGGGGGCTGGAAACACCATATATTTT. Its translation is CASSLGQGAGNTIYF. The V gene is TRBV3-1 (or the pseudogene TRBV3-2), the J gene TRBJ1-3; 10 bases align to TRBD1. Per the germline V gene, CDR1 is LGHDT and CDR2 is YNNKEL (reference sequence). CDR3 length: 15 residues. V was clipped by 4 bases and J by 2 bases; unmatched bases: 2.

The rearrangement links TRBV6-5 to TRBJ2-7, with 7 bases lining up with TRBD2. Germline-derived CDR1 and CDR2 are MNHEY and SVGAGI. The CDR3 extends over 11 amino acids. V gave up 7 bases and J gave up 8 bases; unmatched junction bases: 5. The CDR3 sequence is CASMQTSQQYF. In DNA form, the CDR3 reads TGTGCCAGCATGCAGACTAGCCAGCAGTACTTC.

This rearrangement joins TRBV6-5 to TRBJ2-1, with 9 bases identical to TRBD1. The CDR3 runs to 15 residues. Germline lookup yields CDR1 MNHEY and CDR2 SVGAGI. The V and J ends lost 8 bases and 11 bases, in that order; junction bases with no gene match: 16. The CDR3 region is CASFNRADRGGKQFF. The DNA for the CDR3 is TGTGCCAGCTTTAACCGAGCGGACAGGGGAGGAAAGCAGTTCTTC.

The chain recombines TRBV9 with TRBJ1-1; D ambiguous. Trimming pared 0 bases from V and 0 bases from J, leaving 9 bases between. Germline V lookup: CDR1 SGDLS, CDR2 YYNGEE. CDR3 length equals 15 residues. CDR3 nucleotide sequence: TGTGCCAGCAGCGTAGTAATAGCCTTGAACACTGAAGCTTTCTTT. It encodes CASSVVIALNTEAFF.

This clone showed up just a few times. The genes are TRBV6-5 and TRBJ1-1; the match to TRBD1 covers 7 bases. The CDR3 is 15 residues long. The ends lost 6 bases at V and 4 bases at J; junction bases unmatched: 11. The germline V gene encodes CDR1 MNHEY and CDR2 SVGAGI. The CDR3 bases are TGTGCCAGCAGAGAGACTGCCGGGACAGCCACTGAAGCTTTCTTT. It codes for CASRETAGTATEAFF.

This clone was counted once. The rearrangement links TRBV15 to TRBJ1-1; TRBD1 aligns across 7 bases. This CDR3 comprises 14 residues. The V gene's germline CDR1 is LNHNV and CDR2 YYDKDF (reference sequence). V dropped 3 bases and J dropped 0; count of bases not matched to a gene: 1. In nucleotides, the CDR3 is TGTGCCACCAGCAGTACAGGGGTGAACACTGAAGCTTTCTTT. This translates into CATSSTGVNTEAFF.

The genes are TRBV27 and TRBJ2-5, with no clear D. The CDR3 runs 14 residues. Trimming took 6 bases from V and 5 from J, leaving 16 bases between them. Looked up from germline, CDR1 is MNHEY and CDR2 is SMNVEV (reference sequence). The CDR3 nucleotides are TGTGCCAGCAGAACCGACGTTACGCGGGAGACCCAGTACTTC. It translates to CASRTDVTRETQYF.

CDR3 in amino acids: CAWSVVSNSPLHF. The CDR3 nucleotides are TGTGCCTGGAGTGTTGTCAGTAATTCACCCCTCCACTTT. V is TRBV30 and J is TRBJ1-6, with D unclear. Germline V gene lookup returns CDR1 GTSNPN and CDR2 SVGIG (reference sequence). With 0 bases removed from V and 6 bases from J, the gap between germline ends came to 6 bases. The CDR3 is 13 amino acids. The full variable domain, in which reference TRBV30 and TRBJ1-6 provide the parts outside the CDR3, is SQTIHQWPATLVQPVGSPLSLECTVEGTSNPNLYWYRQAAGRGLQLLFYSVGIGQISSEVPQNLSASRPQDRQFILSSKKLLLSDSGFYLCAWSVVSNSPLHFGNGTRLTVT.

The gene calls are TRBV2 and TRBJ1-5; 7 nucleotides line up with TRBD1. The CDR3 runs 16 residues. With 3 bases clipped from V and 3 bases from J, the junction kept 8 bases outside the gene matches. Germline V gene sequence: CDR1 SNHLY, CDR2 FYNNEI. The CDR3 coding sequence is TGTGCCAGCAGTGACCGGACAGGAGACTACAATCAGCCCCAGCATTTT. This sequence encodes CASSDRTGDYNQPQHF.